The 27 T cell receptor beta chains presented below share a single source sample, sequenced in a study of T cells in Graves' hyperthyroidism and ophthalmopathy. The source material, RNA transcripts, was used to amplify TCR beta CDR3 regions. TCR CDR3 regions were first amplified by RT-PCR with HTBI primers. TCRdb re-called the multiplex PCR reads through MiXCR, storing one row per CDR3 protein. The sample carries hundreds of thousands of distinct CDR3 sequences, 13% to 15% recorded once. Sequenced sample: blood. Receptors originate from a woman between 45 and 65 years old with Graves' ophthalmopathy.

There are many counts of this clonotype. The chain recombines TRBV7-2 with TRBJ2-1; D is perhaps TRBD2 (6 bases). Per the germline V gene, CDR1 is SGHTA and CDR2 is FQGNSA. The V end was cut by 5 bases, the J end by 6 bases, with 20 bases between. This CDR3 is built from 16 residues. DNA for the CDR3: TGTGCCAGCAGCCCAGACACACGGGGGAGGTTCAATGAGCAGTTCTTC. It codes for CASSPDTRGRFNEQFF.

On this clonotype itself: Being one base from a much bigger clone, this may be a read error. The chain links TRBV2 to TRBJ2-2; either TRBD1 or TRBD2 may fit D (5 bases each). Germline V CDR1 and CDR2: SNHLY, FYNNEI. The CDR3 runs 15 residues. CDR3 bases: TGTGCCAGCAGTGGCCCGGGACCAGACACCGGGGAGCCGTTTTTT. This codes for CASSGPGPDTGEPFF.

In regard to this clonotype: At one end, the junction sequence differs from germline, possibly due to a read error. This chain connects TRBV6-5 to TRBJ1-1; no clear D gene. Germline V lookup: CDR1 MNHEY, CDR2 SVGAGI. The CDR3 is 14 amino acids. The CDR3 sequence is CASGYAGLNTEAFF. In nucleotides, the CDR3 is TGTGCCAGCGGTTACGCGGGTCTGAACACTGAAGCTTTCTTT.

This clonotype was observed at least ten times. CDR3 residues: CASSPIPGHDNSPLHF. Here the CDR3 DNA reads TGTGCCAGCAGTCCTATCCCGGGACATGATAATTCACCCCTCCACTTT. The rearrangement uses TRBV28 and TRBJ1-6, with D possibly being TRBD1 (6 bases). Germline values: CDR1 MDHEN, CDR2 SYDVKM. Trimming removed 5 bases from V and 5 bases from J, with 16 bases in between. CDR3 length: 16 residues.

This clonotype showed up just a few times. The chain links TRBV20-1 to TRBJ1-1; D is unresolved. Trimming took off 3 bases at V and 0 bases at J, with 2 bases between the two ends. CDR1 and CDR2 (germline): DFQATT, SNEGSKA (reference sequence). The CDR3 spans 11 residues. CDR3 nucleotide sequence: TGCAGTGCTAGTATGAACACTGAAGCTTTCTTT. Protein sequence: CSASMNTEAFF.

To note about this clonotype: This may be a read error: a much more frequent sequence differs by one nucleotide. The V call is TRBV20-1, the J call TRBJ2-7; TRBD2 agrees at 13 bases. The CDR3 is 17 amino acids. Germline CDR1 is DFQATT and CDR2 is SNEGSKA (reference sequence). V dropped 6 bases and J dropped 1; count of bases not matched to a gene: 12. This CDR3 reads CSAGRTSGSVGSYEQYF. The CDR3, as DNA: TGCAGTGCCGGTAGGACTAGCGGGAGTGTAGGGTCCTACGAGCAGTACTTC.

The CDR3 nucleotides are TGTGCCAGCAGCGGACCACCCCCCTTCCTGGAGCAGTACTTC. It is translated as CASSGPPPFLEQYF. The J gene is TRBJ2-7, the V gene TRBV12-3 or TRBV12-4; D uncertain. This CDR3 has 14 residues. V was shortened by 6 bases and J by 7 bases, with 19 bases between the two germline ends.

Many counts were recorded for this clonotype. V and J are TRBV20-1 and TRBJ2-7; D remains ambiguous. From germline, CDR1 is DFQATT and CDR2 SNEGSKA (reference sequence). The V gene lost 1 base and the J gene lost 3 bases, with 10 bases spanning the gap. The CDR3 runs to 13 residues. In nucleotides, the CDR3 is TGCAGTGCTAGAGTGGGCTACCTCTACGAGCAGTACTTC. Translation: CSARVGYLYEQYF.

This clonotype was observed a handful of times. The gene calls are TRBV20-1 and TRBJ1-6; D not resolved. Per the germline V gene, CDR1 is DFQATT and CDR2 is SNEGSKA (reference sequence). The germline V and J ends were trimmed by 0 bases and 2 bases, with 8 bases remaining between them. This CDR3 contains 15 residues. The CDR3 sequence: CSAREQQTYNSPLHF. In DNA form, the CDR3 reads TGCAGTGCTAGAGAACAGCAGACCTATAATTCACCCCTCCACTTT.

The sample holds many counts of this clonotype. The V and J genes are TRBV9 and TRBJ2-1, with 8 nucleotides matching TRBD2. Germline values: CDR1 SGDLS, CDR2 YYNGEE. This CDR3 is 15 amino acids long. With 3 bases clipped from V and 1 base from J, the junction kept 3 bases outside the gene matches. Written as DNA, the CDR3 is TGTGCCAGCAGCGAGACTAGCGTATCCTACAATGAGCAGTTCTTC. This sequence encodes CASSETSVSYNEQFF.

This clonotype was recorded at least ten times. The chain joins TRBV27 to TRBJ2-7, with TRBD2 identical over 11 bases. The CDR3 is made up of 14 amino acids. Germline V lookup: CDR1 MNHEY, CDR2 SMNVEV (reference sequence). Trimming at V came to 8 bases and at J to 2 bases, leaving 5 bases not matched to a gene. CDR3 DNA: TGTGCCAGCCGATTGGGACTAGCGGCCTACGAGCAGTACTTC. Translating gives CASRLGLAAYEQYF.

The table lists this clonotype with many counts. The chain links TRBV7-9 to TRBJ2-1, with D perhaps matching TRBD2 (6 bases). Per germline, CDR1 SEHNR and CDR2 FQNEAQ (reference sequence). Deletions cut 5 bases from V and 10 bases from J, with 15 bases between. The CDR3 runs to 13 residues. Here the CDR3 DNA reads TGTGCCAGCAGCCTAAGATATAGCGGCGAGCAGTTCTTC. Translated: CASSLRYSGEQFF.

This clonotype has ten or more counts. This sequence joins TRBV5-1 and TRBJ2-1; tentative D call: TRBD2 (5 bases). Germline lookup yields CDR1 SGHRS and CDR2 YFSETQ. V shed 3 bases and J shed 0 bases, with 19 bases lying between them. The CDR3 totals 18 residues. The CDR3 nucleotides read TGCGCCAGCAGCTCGGTACTAGGAAAGATCCGCTCCTACAATGAGCAGTTCTTC. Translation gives CASSSVLGKIRSYNEQFF.

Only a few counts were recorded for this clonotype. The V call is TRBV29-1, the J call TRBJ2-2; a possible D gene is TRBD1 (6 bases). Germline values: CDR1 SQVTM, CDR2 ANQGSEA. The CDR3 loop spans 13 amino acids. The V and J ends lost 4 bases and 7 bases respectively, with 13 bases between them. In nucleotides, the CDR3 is TGCAGCGTTGCCAGGGGCGCAGGCGGGGAGCTGTTTTTT. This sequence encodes CSVARGAGGELFF.

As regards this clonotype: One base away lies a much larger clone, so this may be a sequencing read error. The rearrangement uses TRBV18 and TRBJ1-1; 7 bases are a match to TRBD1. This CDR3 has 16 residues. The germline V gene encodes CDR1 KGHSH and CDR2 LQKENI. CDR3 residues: CASPPRGLGLDTEAFF. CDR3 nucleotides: TGTGCCAGCCCACCAAGGGGGCTGGGGTTGGACACTGAAGCTTTCTTT.

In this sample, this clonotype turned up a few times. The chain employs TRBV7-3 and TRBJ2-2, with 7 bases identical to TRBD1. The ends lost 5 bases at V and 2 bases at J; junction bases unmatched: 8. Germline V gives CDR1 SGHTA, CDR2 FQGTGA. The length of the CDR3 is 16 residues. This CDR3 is CASSRFGQVNTGELFF. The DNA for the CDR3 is TGTGCCAGCAGCCGTTTCGGACAGGTTAACACCGGGGAGCTGTTTTTT.

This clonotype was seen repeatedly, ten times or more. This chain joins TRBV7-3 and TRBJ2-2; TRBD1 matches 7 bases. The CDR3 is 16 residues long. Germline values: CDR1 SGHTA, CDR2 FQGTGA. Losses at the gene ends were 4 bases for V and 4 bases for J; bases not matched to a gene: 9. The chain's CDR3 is CASSSPDRASTGELFF. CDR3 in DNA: TGTGCCAGCAGCTCACCTGACAGGGCTTCCACCGGGGAGCTGTTTTTT.

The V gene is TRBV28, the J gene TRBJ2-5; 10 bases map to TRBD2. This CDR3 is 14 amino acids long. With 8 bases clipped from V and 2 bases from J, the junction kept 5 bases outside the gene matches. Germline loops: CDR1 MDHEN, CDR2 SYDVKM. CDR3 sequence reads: CASQRTSGQETQYF. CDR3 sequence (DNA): TGTGCCAGCCAAAGGACTAGCGGACAAGAGACCCAGTACTTC.

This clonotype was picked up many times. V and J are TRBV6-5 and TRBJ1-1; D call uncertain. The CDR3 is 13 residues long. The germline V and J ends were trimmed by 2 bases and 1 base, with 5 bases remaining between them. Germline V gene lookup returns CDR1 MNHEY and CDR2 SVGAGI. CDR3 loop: CASSYTENTEAFF. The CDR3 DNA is TGTGCCAGCAGTTACACAGAGAACACTGAAGCTTTCTTT.

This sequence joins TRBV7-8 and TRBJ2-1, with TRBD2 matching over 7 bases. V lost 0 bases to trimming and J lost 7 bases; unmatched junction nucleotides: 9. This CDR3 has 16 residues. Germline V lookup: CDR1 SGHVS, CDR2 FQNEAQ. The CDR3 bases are TGTGCCAGCAGCTTAGCGGGAGGGCCTATCGTGAATGAGCAGTTCTTC. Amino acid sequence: CASSLAGGPIVNEQFF.

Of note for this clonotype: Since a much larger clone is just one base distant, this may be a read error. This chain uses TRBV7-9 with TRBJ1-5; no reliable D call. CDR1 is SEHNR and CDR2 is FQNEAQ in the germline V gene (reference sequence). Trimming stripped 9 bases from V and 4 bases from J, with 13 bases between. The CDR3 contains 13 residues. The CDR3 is CARSHFGNQPQHF. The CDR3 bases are TGTGCCAGAAGCCATTTCGGGAATCAGCCCCAGCATTTT.

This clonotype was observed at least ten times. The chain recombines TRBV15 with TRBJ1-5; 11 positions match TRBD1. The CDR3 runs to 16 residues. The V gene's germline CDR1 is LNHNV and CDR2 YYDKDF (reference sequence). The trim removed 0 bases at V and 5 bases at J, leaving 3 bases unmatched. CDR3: CATSRDLGQGDQPQHF. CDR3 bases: TGTGCCACCAGCAGAGATCTGGGACAGGGGGATCAGCCCCAGCATTTT. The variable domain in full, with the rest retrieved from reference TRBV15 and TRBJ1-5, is DAMVIQNPRYQVTQFGKPVTLSCSQTLNHNVMYWYQQKSSQAPKLLFHYYDKDFNNEADTPDNFQSRRPNTSFCFLDIRSPGLGDTAMYLCATSRDLGQGDQPQHFGDGTRLSIL.

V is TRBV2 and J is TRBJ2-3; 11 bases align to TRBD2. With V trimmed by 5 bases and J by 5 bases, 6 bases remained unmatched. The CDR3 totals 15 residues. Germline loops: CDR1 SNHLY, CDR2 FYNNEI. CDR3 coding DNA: TGTGCCAGCAGTATACTAGCGGGAGCCATAGATACGCAGTATTTT. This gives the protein CASSILAGAIDTQYF.

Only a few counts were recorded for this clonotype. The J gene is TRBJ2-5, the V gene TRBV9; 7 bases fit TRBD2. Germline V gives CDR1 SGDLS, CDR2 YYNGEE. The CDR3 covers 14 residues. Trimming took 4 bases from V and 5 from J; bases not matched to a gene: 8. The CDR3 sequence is CASSSRGGPETQYF. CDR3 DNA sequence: TGTGCCAGCAGCTCCCGGGGAGGGCCGGAGACCCAGTACTTC. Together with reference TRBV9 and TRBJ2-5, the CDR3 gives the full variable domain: DSGVTQTPKHLITATGQRVTLRCSPRSGDLSVYWYQQSLDQGLQFLIQYYNGEERAKGNILERFSAQQFPDLHSELNLSSLELGDSALYFCASSSRGGPETQYFGPGTRLLVL.

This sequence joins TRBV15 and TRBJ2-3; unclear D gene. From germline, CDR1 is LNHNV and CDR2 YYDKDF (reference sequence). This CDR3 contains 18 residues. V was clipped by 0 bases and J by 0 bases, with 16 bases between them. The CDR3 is CATSRDSSDLNSTDTQYF. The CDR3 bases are TGTGCCACCAGCAGAGATTCGAGCGATCTCAACAGCACAGATACGCAGTATTTT.

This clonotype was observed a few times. The CDR3 DNA reads TGTGCCAGCAGCCCCAATTCTGGGGCCAACGTCCTGACTTTC. This gives the protein CASSPNSGANVLTF. The V and J genes are TRBV5-4 and TRBJ2-6; D call uncertain. This CDR3 comprises 14 residues. Germline V lookup: CDR1 SGHNT, CDR2 YYREEE (reference sequence). V lost 4 bases to trimming and J lost 1 base, with 6 bases between them.

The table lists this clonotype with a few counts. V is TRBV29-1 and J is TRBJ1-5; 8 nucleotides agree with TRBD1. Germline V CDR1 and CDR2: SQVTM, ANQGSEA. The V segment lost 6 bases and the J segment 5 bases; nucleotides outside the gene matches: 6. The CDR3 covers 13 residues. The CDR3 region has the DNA TGCAGCGTCGGACAGGGAAGGGATCAGCCCCAGCATTTT. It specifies CSVGQGRDQPQHF.